This is a list of T cell receptor beta chains from one sample in a study of T cells in Graves' hyperthyroidism and ophthalmopathy. TCRdb reprocessed the multiplex PCR reads with MiXCR, giving one entry per CDR3 protein. Among hundreds of thousands of distinct CDR3 sequences, 14% were seen once, and the ten largest hold roughly a tenth. Sample: blood. The receptors originated from a young woman with Graves' hyperthyroidism. Both conserved end residues are part of each CDR3. Each record gives: CDR3 protein, CDR3 DNA, J gene, V gene, D gene, CDR3 length, clone size. The D gene is left open where the match is weak. Size tells how often a clone was seen (once, few, many) or the class of an expanded clone, and some rows leave it out.

CDR3: CSARDRLAGGPREQFF; DNA: TGCAGTGCTAGAGATCGACTAGCGGGAGGCCCTCGTGAGCAGTTCTTC; J: TRBJ2-1; V: TRBV20-1; D: TRBD2; length: 16; size: many
CDR3: CSARASGRAEETQYF; DNA: TGCAGTGCTAGGGCTAGCGGGAGGGCCGAGGAGACCCAGTACTTC; J: TRBJ2-5; V: TRBV20-1; D: TRBD2; length: 15; size: many
CDR3: CASSPQDRERHEQYF; DNA: TGTGCCAGTAGTCCCCAGGACAGGGAGAGGCACGAGCAGTACTTC; J: TRBJ2-7; V: TRBV19; D: TRBD1; length: 15; size: many
CDR3: CASRKGTSGSTDTQYF; DNA: TGTGCCAGCAGAAAAGGAACTAGCGGAAGCACAGATACGCAGTATTTT; J: TRBJ2-3; V: TRBV7-9; D: TRBD2; length: 16; size: many
CDR3: CASARGVLSDEQYF; DNA: TGTGCCTCAGCCAGGGGTGTCCTTTCAGACGAGCAGTACTTC; J: TRBJ2-7; V: TRBV15; D: NA; length: 14; size: NA
CDR3: CAGSSGRILNTEAFF; DNA: TGTGCCGGCAGCTCTGGGCGGATCCTGAACACTGAAGCTTTCTTC; J: TRBJ1-1; V: TRBV7-8; D: NA; length: 15; size: NA
CDR3: CASSHGLAASYEQYF; DNA: TGTGCCAGCAGCCATGGGCTAGCGGCCTCCTACGAGCAGTACTTC; J: TRBJ2-7; V: TRBV3-1; D: TRBD2; length: 15; size: NA
CDR3: CASSSHLNTEAFF; DNA: TGTGCCAGCAGTTCCCATCTGAACACTGAAGCTTTCTTT; J: TRBJ1-1; V: TRBV6-1; D: NA; length: 13; size: many
CDR3: CASSDSQDYSNQPQHF; DNA: TGTGCCAGTAGTGACAGCCAGGATTATAGCAATCAGCCCCAGCATTTT; J: TRBJ1-5; V: TRBV19; D: NA; length: 16; size: few
CDR3: CASRPINSYEQYF; DNA: TGTGCCAGCAGACCTATTAACTCCTACGAGCAGTACTTC; J: TRBJ2-7; V: TRBV12-3/TRBV12-4; D: NA; length: 13; size: many
CDR3: CASSLDTGYGYTF; DNA: TGTGCCAGCAGCCTTGACACAGGTTATGGCTACACCTTC; J: TRBJ1-2; V: TRBV7-9; D: NA; length: 13; size: many
CDR3: CASSLALRGIGNYNEQFF; DNA: TGTGCCAGCAGCTTGGCCCTCAGGGGCATAGGGAATTACAATGAGCAGTTCTTC; J: TRBJ2-1; V: TRBV5-6; D: NA; length: 18; size: many
CDR3: CASSLLRERPTYEQYF; DNA: TGTGCCAGCAGTTTATTACGGGAGAGGCCCACCTACGAGCAGTACTTC; J: TRBJ2-7; V: TRBV28; D: NA; length: 16; size: many
CDR3: CASSLGQGARTEAFF; DNA: TGTGCCAGCAGTCTTGGACAGGGGGCGCGCACTGAAGCTTTCTTT; J: TRBJ1-1; V: TRBV7-8; D: TRBD1; length: 15; size: NA
CDR3: CASSYLGPLGVNEAFF; DNA: TGTGCCAGCAGTTACTTAGGGCCGCTCGGGGTGAATGAAGCTTTCTTT; J: TRBJ1-1; V: TRBV6-2/TRBV6-3; D: NA; length: 16; size: many
CDR3: CASTMAGQNNQPQHF; DNA: TGTGCCAGCACCATGGCCGGACAGAACAATCAGCCCCAGCATTTT; J: TRBJ1-5; V: TRBV7-8; D: NA; length: 15; size: many
CDR3: CASSFAGGWNTEAFF; DNA: TGTGCCAGCAGTTTTGCAGGGGGCTGGAACACTGAAGCTTTCTTT; J: TRBJ1-1; V: TRBV12-3/TRBV12-4; D: TRBD1; length: 15; size: NA
CDR3: CSARDVKGDTEAFF; DNA: TGCAGTGCTAGAGATGTAAAGGGGGACACTGAAGCTTTCTTT; J: TRBJ1-1; V: TRBV20-1; D: NA; length: 14; size: many
CDR3: CATSRDRSGGANEQFF; DNA: TGTGCCACCAGCAGAGATCGGAGCGGTGGGGCAAATGAGCAGTTCTTC; J: TRBJ2-1; V: TRBV15; D: NA; length: 16; size: many
CDR3: CATSPRGGEEQYF; DNA: TGTGCCACCAGCCCTCGGGGAGGGGAGGAGCAGTACTTC; J: TRBJ2-7; V: TRBV15; D: TRBD2; length: 13; size: few
CDR3: CASSLTASSYNEQFF; DNA: TGTGCCAGCAGTTTGACAGCCAGTTCCTACAATGAGCAGTTCTTC; J: TRBJ2-1; V: TRBV12-3/TRBV12-4; D: NA; length: 15; size: many
CDR3: CASSPDFGGAGANEKLFF; DNA: TGTGCCAGCTCCCCTGATTTTGGGGGCGCGGGAGCTAATGAAAAACTGTTTTTT; J: TRBJ1-4; V: TRBV18; D: NA; length: 18; size: few
CDR3: CASSYRQLGGTSNNEQFF; DNA: TGTGCCAGCAGCTACCGACAGCTAGGAGGGACTTCCAACAATGAGCAGTTCTTC; J: TRBJ2-1; V: TRBV5-5; D: NA; length: 18; size: many
CDR3: CASSEEPGTGSQHF; DNA: TGTGCCAGCAGCGAAGAGCCGGGGACCGGCTCCCAGCATTTT; J: TRBJ1-5; V: TRBV7-2; D: NA; length: 14; size: few
CDR3: CASSGAGLAGYNEQFF; DNA: TGCGCCAGCAGCGGGGCGGGACTAGCGGGTTACAATGAGCAGTTCTTC; J: TRBJ2-1; V: TRBV5-1; D: TRBD2; length: 16; size: NA
CDR3: CSARTGGTEAFF; DNA: TGCAGTGCTAGGACTGGCGGCACTGAAGCTTTCTTT; J: TRBJ1-1; V: TRBV20-1; D: NA; length: 12; size: many
CDR3: CASSISGAPFKYF; DNA: TGTGCCAGTAGTATATCCGGGGCACCCTTCAAGTACTTC; J: TRBJ2-5; V: TRBV19; D: NA; length: 13; size: NA
CDR3: CASSYMPGSGYNEQFF; DNA: TGTGCCAGCAGTTATATGCCGGGATCGGGCTACAATGAGCAGTTCTTC; J: TRBJ2-1; V: TRBV6-1; D: NA; length: 16; size: many
CDR3: CASSQGGDQPQHF; DNA: TGTGCCAGCTCCCAGGGTGGGGATCAGCCCCAGCATTTT; J: TRBJ1-5; V: TRBV3-1; D: NA; length: 13; size: many
CDR3: CASSTLGGQDTQYF; DNA: TGTGCCAGCAGTACGTTGGGGGGGCAAGATACGCAGTATTTT; J: TRBJ2-3; V: TRBV28; D: NA; length: 14; size: NA
CDR3: CASSEEILRELFF; DNA: TGTGCCAGCAGTGAAGAAATCTTGCGGGAACTGTTTTTT; J: TRBJ1-4; V: TRBV2; D: NA; length: 13; size: few
CDR3: CSARGGGVANEQFF; DNA: TGCAGTGCTAGGGGGGGCGGGGTGGCGAATGAGCAGTTCTTC; J: TRBJ2-1; V: TRBV20-1; D: NA; length: 14; size: few
CDR3: CASSFKQGGDTQYF; DNA: TGTGCCAGCAGCTTTAAACAGGGAGGAGATACGCAGTATTTT; J: TRBJ2-3; V: TRBV11-2; D: NA; length: 14; size: many
CDR3: CASSTWGLQFF; DNA: TGTGCCAGCAGTACGTGGGGCCTTCAGTTCTTC; J: TRBJ2-1; V: TRBV7-8; D: NA; length: 11; size: NA
CDR3: CASNSRGVTGELFF; DNA: TGTGCCAGCAACTCCCGGGGGGTGACCGGGGAGCTGTTTTTT; J: TRBJ2-2; V: TRBV3-1; D: TRBD2; length: 14; size: many
CDR3: CASSLAGTPQETQYF; DNA: TGTGCCAGCAGCCTTGCCGGGACGCCGCAAGAGACCCAGTACTTC; J: TRBJ2-5; V: TRBV7-3; D: NA; length: 15; size: many
CDR3: CASSLASGPHNEQFF; DNA: TGTGCCAGCAGCTTAGCGTCCGGCCCCCACAATGAGCAGTTCTTC; J: TRBJ2-1; V: TRBV7-9; D: NA; length: 15; size: many
CDR3: CASSPPRGHGYTF; DNA: TGTGCCAGCTCACCCCCCAGGGGCCATGGCTACACCTTC; J: TRBJ1-2; V: TRBV18; D: NA; length: 13; size: many
CDR3: CASSLEAYNEQFF; DNA: TGTGCCAGCAGTTTAGAGGCCTACAATGAGCAGTTCTTC; J: TRBJ2-1; V: TRBV12-3/TRBV12-4; D: NA; length: 13; size: many
CDR3: CASSLGPLQGNYGYTF; DNA: TGTGCCAGCAGCTTAGGGCCCTTACAGGGGAACTATGGCTACACCTTC; J: TRBJ1-2; V: TRBV7-8; D: TRBD1; length: 16; size: few
CDR3: CASSEREYADTQYF; DNA: TGTGCCAGCAGCGAGCGGGAGTATGCAGATACGCAGTATTTT; J: TRBJ2-3; V: TRBV11-3; D: TRBD2; length: 14; size: many
CDR3: CAWTGVYTEAFF; DNA: TGTGCCTGGACAGGAGTCTACACTGAAGCTTTCTTT; J: TRBJ1-1; V: TRBV30; D: NA; length: 12; size: many